These T cell receptor beta chains were read from a single sample in a study of spatial heterogeneity in lung cancer. TCRdb ran MiXCR on the 5' RACE reads and lists one entry per CDR3 protein. Of 20,000 to 25,000 distinct CDR3 sequences detected, under 3.5% appear once; the ten largest clones hold roughly 7.2%. This specimen consisted of lung tumor tissue, obtained at surgery. These receptors came from a male donor with early-stage non-small cell lung cancer. CDR3s include the opening cysteine and the closing phenylalanine or tryptophan. D genes are given only for firm matches. The listing skips clone size in some rows; elsewhere it reads once, few, many or a size class.

d_call	v_call	j_call	clone_size	cdr3_aa	cdr3_nt
.	TRBV4-1	TRBJ1-5	many	CASSQEGVGNQPQHF	TGCGCCAGCAGCCAAGAGGGTGTAGGCAATCAGCCCCAGCATTTT
.	TRBV7-2	TRBJ2-3	many	CASSLANRIGTDTQYF	TGTGCCAGCAGCTTAGCGAACAGGATAGGCACAGATACGCAGTATTTT
.	TRBV20-1	TRBJ2-2	many	CSASPGGARATGELFF	TGCAGTGCTAGCCCAGGAGGAGCACGGGCCACCGGGGAGCTGTTTTTT
.	TRBV20-1	TRBJ1-5	many	CSALRGSNQPQHF	TGCAGTGCTCTCAGGGGAAGCAATCAGCCCCAGCATTTT
.	TRBV5-5	TRBJ2-7	many	CASSLDGQGLGQYF	TGTGCCAGCAGCTTGGATGGTCAGGGGCTGGGGCAGTACTTC
TRBD1	TRBV27	TRBJ2-3	many	CASSQETGATDTQYF	TGTGCCAGCAGTCAAGAGACAGGGGCCACAGATACGCAGTATTTT
.	TRBV7-9	TRBJ1-1	many	CASGTQNLNTEAFF	TGTGCCAGCGGGACTCAGAACTTGAACACTGAAGCTTTCTTT
.	TRBV12-3/TRBV12-4	TRBJ2-5	many	CASGVGRPQETQYF	TGTGCCAGCGGCGTTGGACGGCCGCAAGAGACCCAGTACTTC
.	TRBV6-2/TRBV6-3	TRBJ1-2	many	CASTDRGTLQDINGYTF	TGTGCCAGCACCGACCGGGGGACATTGCAGGACATTAATGGCTACACCTTC
TRBD1	TRBV2	TRBJ2-1	medium-sized	CASGIRQGESGEQFF	TGTGCCAGCGGAATCCGACAGGGCGAGTCTGGTGAGCAGTTCTTC
TRBD1	TRBV10-3	TRBJ2-7	medium-sized	CAIRGQGDRDEQYF	TGTGCCATCAGGGGACAGGGTGACAGGGACGAGCAGTACTTC
.	TRBV12-3/TRBV12-4	TRBJ1-1	many	CASSLRGANTEAFF	TGTGCCAGCAGCCTACGGGGCGCGAACACTGAAGCTTTCTTT
.	TRBV24-1	TRBJ2-1	many	CATSEGAPYNEQFF	TGTGCCACCAGTGAGGGGGCCCCCTACAATGAGCAGTTCTTC
TRBD1	TRBV12-3/TRBV12-4	TRBJ1-5	many	CASSLRTGFSNQPQHF	TGTGCCAGCAGTTTAAGGACAGGGTTTAGCAATCAGCCCCAGCATTTT
TRBD1	TRBV20-1	TRBJ2-1	many	CSPNRPGGYYNEQFF	TGCAGCCCCAACCGACCAGGGGGCTATTACAATGAGCAGTTCTTC
.	TRBV3-1	TRBJ1-4	.	CASSTGHGAGEKLFF	TGTGCCAGCAGCACGGGTCACGGCGCGGGTGAAAAACTGTTTTTT
TRBD1	TRBV9	TRBJ1-1	many	CASSVGQGLMNTEAFF	TGTGCCAGCAGCGTGGGACAGGGCCTAATGAACACTGAAGCTTTCTTT
TRBD2	TRBV4-2	TRBJ2-1	many	CASSQPRTSGTPDEQFF	TGTGCCAGCAGCCAACCGCGGACTAGCGGGACCCCCGATGAGCAGTTCTTC
TRBD1	TRBV7-8	TRBJ2-3	many	CASSPTWTGRTDTQYF	TGTGCCAGCAGCCCCACTTGGACAGGACGGACAGATACGCAGTATTTT
TRBD1	TRBV28	TRBJ2-3	many	CASSPPGTGEGLSQYF	TGTGCCAGCAGTCCCCCCGGGACAGGGGAGGGTTTGTCGCAGTATTTT
.	TRBV6-5	TRBJ2-1	few	CASSYYPSRGNEQFF	TGTGCCAGCAGTTACTATCCGAGTAGAGGTAATGAGCAGTTCTTC
TRBD1	TRBV20-1	TRBJ1-6	many	CSAHRDRSNSPLHF	TGCAGTGCTCACCGGGACAGGAGTAATTCACCCCTCCACTTT
TRBD1	TRBV10-3	TRBJ1-4	many	CAIRRQGGTNEKLFF	TGTGCCATCAGACGACAGGGAGGAACTAATGAAAAACTGTTTTTT
.	TRBV11-2	TRBJ1-4	many	CASSLDLGLLNEKLFF	TGTGCCAGCAGCTTAGATCTTGGACTGCTAAATGAAAAACTGTTTTTT
TRBD1	TRBV7-2	TRBJ1-2	many	CASSSRTGNGYTF	TGTGCCAGCAGCTCGAGGACAGGGAATGGCTACACCTTC
.	TRBV2	TRBJ1-1	many	CASDKLTEAFF	TGTGCCAGCGACAAACTTACTGAAGCTTTCTTT
TRBD1	TRBV12-3/TRBV12-4	TRBJ1-4	many	CASRNRGVEKLFF	TGTGCCAGCAGGAACAGGGGGGTTGAAAAACTGTTTTTT
.	TRBV29-1	TRBJ2-4	many	CSVVKGGKNIQYF	TGCAGCGTTGTCAAGGGCGGCAAAAACATTCAGTACTTC
TRBD1	TRBV27	TRBJ1-2	many	CASSLTGGINYGYTF	TGTGCCAGCAGTTTAACAGGGGGCATTAACTATGGCTACACCTTC
.	TRBV25-1	TRBJ2-6	many	CAISTFNSGANVLTF	TGTGCCATCTCAACCTTTAACTCTGGGGCCAACGTCCTGACTTTC
.	TRBV12-3/TRBV12-4	TRBJ1-5	many	CASRVINQPQHF	TGTGCCAGCAGAGTCATCAATCAGCCCCAGCATTTT
TRBD1	TRBV5-1	TRBJ2-7	many	CASSLRQGTYEQYF	TGCGCCAGCAGCCTAAGACAGGGGACCTACGAGCAGTACTTC
.	TRBV5-1	TRBJ2-3	many	CASSSDPAGGTDTQYF	TGCGCCAGCAGCTCGGACCCTGCTGGTGGCACAGATACGCAGTATTTT
.	TRBV30	TRBJ2-7	many	CAWTLKRNLHEQYF	TGTGCCTGGACCTTGAAGAGGAACCTCCACGAGCAGTACTTC
.	TRBV5-4	TRBJ2-3	many	CASSPSRAPGADTQYF	TGTGCCAGCAGCCCATCGAGGGCGCCCGGGGCAGATACGCAGTATTTT
TRBD1	TRBV6-1	TRBJ1-5	many	CASSNRQGSNQPQHF	TGTGCCAGCAGTAACCGACAGGGTAGCAATCAGCCCCAGCATTTT
.	TRBV15	TRBJ2-5	many	CATSRDRDYQETQYF	TGTGCCACCAGCAGAGATCGTGACTACCAAGAGACCCAGTACTTC
.	TRBV28	TRBJ2-4	many	CASNAVPPKNIQYF	TGTGCCAGCAATGCGGTGCCCCCCAAAAACATTCAGTACTTC
TRBD2	TRBV15	TRBJ2-5	many	CATSRRAGGQETQYF	TGTGCCACCAGCAGAAGAGCGGGAGGGCAAGAGACCCAGTACTTC
TRBD1	TRBV5-1	TRBJ2-3	many	CASSLAGGLTDTQYF	TGCGCCAGCAGCTTGGCAGGGGGCTTGACAGATACGCAGTATTTT
TRBD1	TRBV10-3	TRBJ1-1	many	CAISGDLGQGYTEAFF	TGTGCCATCAGTGGGGATCTGGGACAGGGGTACACTGAAGCTTTCTTT
TRBD2	TRBV7-8	TRBJ2-3	many	CASSLVSGGGTDTQYF	TGTGCCAGCAGCTTAGTCTCCGGGGGAGGGACAGATACGCAGTATTTT
.	TRBV27	TRBJ1-2	many	CASSLGVGGLIYGYTF	TGTGCCAGCAGTTTGGGCGTGGGGGGCCTCATCTATGGCTACACCTTC
.	TRBV6-2/TRBV6-3	TRBJ2-7	many	CASTSRGSSYEQYF	TGTGCCAGCACCTCCCGGGGAAGCTCCTACGAGCAGTACTTC
.	TRBV28	TRBJ2-5	many	CASSLVRGTQYF	TGTGCCAGCAGTTTGGTGAGGGGGACCCAGTACTTC
TRBD1	TRBV27	TRBJ2-7	many	CASSLYATGGTYEQYF	TGTGCCAGCAGTTTATACGCGACAGGGGGAACCTACGAGCAGTACTTC
.	TRBV27	TRBJ1-2	many	CASSKKGGVYGYTF	TGTGCCAGCAGTAAAAAGGGCGGAGTGTATGGCTACACCTTC
TRBD2	TRBV30	TRBJ2-1	many	CAWILASGRRAYNEQFF	TGTGCCTGGATTTTGGCTAGCGGGAGGAGGGCCTACAATGAGCAGTTCTTC
.	TRBV6-6	TRBJ1-5	many	CASSTGRGGQPQHF	TGTGCCAGCTCCACAGGGAGGGGCGGTCAGCCCCAGCATTTT